This T cell receptor beta chain was captured by sequencing in a study of blood T cell repertoires in COVID-19 (dated by TCRdb to about 2020). For context, the study as a whole: Collaborator samples came from the United States, Italy and Spain and covered acute and convalescent phases of COVID-19. Where available, HLA class I and class II types were obtained from metadata supplied by the sample provider rather than from assay-based typing. The prospective study material was composed of cDNA or gDNA derived from T cells, B-cell-depleted T cells, or PBMCs. The repertoires were released in a freely available public database meant as a resource for research on the immune response to SARS-CoV-2. Samples were obtained from the ongoing ImmuneRACE study (first 160 participants) and from some 1,300 subjects provided by 6 global collaborators. The sample metadata nearly always contained a de-identified subject ID, COVID-19 status, age in years and sex. Deeply sampled blood TCRbeta repertoires from subjects exposed to, actively infected with, or recovered from COVID-19 were included in the dataset.

Overall results and qualifications from the work: Clinical and demographic metadata were provided uncurated, with the amount varying by source and participant.

Collaborating institutions collected whole blood in K2EDTA tubes following their own protocols. For TCRbeta analysis, collaborators shipped samples as frozen whole blood, isolated PBMCs, or DNA extracted from either of those sample types. TCRbeta CDR3 regions were amplified from genomic DNA by means of the immunoSEQ Assay, a bias-controlled multiplex PCR. As for the original processing: Within the assay, amplification of reference gene primers was used to estimate how many nucleated cells each sample contained. To quantify the absolute abundance of each unique TCRbeta CDR3 rearrangement, sequence reads were collapsed and filtered. Productive Simpson clonality was computed per sample as the square root of Simpson's diversity index over productive rearrangements. TCRdb carries this immuneACCESS record with in-frame sequences only. Its versions omit some clonotypes, under half of them owing to an unresolved V gene in the studies checked, with the rest unexplained. V and J calls and clone size follow that table, whereas D and trimming were derived from the DNA. This sample lists roughly 64,000 clones; more than 75% were detected once. Approximately 3% of the sample is in the top ten clones.

The CDR3 numbers 15 residues from cysteine through phenylalanine. Just the 45-base CDR3 DNA is kept, in frame starting at base 1. CDR1 and CDR2, looked up from the germline V gene, are LGHNA and YNFKEQ. At the junction V is shortened by 2 bases and J by 4 bases; bases outside the gene matches: 2. About this clone itself: Its antigen is not yet known. No clone much larger than this one lies a single base away; base qualities are absent.

Here the chain combines TRBV4-2 and TRBJ2-3; the junction holds 11 bases that match TRBD1. Sequenced material: peripheral blood. The TCR comes from a man between 45 and 60 years old with active COVID-19. CDR3 protein: CASSQPGQGADTQYF. The base sequence is TGTGCCAGCAGCCAACCGGGACAGGGGGCAGATACGCAGTATTTT.